This TCR beta chain was identified during a study of Graves' ophthalmopathy and Graves' hyperthyroidism. This CDR3 contains 14 residues. Trimming left V 7 bases short and J 5 bases short, with 15 bases between. CDR1 is SNHLY and CDR2 is FYNNEI in the germline V gene. Amplification of the TCR beta CDR3 regions used RNA transcripts (as template). First-round RT-PCR with HTBI primers preceded a second-round multiplex PCR. TCRdb reanalysed the multiplex PCR reads using MiXCR and keeps one entry per CDR3 protein. The table records about 370,000 distinct CDR3 sequences, 15% to 20% of them present only once. This clonotype was recorded at least ten times.

This chain joins TRBV2 and TRBJ1-3; the D is unclear. The sequenced sample was peripheral blood. The receptor comes from an adult woman with stable Graves' hyperthyroidism. The CDR3 spells CASNRKEIRNTIYF. CDR3 nucleotides: TGTGCCAGCAACCGAAAGGAAATTAGAAACACCATATATTTT.